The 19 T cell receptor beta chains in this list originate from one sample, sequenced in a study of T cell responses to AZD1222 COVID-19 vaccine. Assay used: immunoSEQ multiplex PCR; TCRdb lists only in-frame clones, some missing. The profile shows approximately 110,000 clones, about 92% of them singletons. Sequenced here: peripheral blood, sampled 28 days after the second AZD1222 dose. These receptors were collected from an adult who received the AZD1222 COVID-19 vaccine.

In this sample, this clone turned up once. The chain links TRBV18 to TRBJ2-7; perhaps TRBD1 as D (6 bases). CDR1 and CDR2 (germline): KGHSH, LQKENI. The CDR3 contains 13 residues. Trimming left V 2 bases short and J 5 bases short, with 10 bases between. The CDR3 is CASSPSDRDEQYF. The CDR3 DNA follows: TGTGCCAGCTCACCATCGGACAGAGACGAGCAGTACTTC.

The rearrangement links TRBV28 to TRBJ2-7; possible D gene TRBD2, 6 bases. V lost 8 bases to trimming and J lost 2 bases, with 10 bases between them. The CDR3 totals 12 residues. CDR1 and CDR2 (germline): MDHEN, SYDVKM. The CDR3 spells CASCGGAYEQYF. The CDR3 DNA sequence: TGTGCCAGCTGTGGCGGGGCCTACGAGCAGTACTTC.

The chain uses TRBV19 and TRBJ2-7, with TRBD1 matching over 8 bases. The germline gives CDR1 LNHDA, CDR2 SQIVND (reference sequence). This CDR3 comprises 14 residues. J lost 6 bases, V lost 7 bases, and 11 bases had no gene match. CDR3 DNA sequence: TGTGCCAGTACCTCGGACAGGGTCAAAGGCGAGCAGTACTTC. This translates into CASTSDRVKGEQYF.

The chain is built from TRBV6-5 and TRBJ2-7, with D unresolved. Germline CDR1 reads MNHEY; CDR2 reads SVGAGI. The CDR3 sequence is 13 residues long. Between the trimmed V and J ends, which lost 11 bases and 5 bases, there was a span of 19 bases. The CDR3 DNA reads TGTGCCTGTGGTCGGGTCAATAGTCACGAGCAGTACTTC. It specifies CACGRVNSHEQYF.

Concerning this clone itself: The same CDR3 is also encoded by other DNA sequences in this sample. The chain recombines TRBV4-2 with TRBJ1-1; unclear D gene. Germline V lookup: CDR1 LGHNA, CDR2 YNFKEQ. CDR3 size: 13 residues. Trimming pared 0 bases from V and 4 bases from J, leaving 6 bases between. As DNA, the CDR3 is TGTGCCAGCAGCCAAGATGGAGGCACTGAAGCTTTCTTT. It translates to CASSQDGGTEAFF.

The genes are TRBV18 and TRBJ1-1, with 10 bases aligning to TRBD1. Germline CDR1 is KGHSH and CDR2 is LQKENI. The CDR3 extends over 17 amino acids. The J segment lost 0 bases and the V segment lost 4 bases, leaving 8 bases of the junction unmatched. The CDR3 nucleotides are TGTGCCAGCTCACTTAAACGGGACAGGGGAATGAACACTGAAGCTTTCTTT. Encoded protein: CASSLKRDRGMNTEAFF.

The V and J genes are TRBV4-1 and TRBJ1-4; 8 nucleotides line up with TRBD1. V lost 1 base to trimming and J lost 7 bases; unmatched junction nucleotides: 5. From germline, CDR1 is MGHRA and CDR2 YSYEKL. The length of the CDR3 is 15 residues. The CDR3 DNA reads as TGCGCCAGCAGCCAAGGAGGACAGGGTGGTGAAAAACTGTTTTTT. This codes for CASSQGGQGGEKLFF.

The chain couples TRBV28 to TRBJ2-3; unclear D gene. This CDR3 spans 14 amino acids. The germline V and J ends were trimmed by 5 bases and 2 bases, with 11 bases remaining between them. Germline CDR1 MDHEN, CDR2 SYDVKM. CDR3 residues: CASSQVAITDTQYF. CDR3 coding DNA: TGTGCCAGCAGTCAGGTAGCAATCACAGATACGCAGTATTTT.

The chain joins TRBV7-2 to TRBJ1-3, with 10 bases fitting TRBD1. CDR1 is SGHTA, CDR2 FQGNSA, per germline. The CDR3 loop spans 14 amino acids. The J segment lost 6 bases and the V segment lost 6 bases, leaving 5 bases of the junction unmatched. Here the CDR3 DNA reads TGTGCCAGCAGGACAGGGGGCAGCGAAAACACCATATATTTT. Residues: CASRTGGSENTIYF.

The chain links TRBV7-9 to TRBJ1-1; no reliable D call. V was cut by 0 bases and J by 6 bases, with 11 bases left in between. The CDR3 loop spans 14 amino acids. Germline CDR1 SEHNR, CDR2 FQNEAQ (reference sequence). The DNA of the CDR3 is TGTGCCAGCAGCTTAGCGCTTATCGGGGCTGAAGCTTTCTTT. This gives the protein CASSLALIGAEAFF.

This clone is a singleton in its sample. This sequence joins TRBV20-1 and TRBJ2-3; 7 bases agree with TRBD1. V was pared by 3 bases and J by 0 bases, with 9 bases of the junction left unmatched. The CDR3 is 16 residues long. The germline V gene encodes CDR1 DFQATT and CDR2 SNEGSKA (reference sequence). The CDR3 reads CSASFGDSWSTDTQYF. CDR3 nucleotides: TGCAGTGCTAGTTTTGGGGACAGCTGGAGCACAGATACGCAGTATTTT.

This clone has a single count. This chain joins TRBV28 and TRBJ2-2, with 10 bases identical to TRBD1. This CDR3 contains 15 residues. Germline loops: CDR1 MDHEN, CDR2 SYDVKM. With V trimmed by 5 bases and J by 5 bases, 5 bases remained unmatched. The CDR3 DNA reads TGTGCCAGCAGTCGGGACAGGGGACAAACCGGGGAGCTGTTTTTT. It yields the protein CASSRDRGQTGELFF.

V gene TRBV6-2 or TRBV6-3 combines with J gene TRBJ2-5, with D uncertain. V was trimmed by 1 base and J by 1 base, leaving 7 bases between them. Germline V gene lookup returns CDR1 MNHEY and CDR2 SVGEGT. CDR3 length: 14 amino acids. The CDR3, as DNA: TGTGCCAGCAGTTACTTTAACCCCCAAGAGACCCAGTACTTC. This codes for CASSYFNPQETQYF.

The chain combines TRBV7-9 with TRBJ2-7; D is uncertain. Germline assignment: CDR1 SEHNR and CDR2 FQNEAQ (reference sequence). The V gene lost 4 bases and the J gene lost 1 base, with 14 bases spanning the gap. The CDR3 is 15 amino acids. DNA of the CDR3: TGTGCCAGCAGCTCACGGACGGTCCGGTCCTACGAGCAGTACTTC. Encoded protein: CASSSRTVRSYEQYF.

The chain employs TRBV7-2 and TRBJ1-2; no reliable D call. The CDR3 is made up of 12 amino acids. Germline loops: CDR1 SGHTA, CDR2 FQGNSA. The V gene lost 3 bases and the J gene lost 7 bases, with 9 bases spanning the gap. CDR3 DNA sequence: TGTGCCAGCAGCTTCGGCAACAGTGGCTACACCTTC. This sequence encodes CASSFGNSGYTF.

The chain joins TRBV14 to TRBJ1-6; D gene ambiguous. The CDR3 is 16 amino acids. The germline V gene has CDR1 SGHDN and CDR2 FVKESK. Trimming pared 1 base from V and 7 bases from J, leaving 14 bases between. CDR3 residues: CASSQGKGSANSPLHF. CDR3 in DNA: TGTGCCAGCAGCCAAGGAAAAGGGTCGGCGAATTCACCCCTCCACTTT.

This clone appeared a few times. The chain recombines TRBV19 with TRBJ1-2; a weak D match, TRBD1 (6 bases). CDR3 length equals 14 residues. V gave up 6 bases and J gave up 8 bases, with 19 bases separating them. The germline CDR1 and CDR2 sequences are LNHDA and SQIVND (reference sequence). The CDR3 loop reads CASSIPGTPRGYTF. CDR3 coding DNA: TGTGCCAGTAGCATTCCCGGGACACCTCGGGGCTACACCTTC. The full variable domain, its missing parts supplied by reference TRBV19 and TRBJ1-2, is DGGITQSPKYLFRKEGQNVTLSCEQNLNHDAMYWYRQDPGQGLRLIYYSQIVNDFQKGDIAEGYSVSREKKESFPLTVTSAQKNPTAFYLCASSIPGTPRGYTFGSGTRLTVV.

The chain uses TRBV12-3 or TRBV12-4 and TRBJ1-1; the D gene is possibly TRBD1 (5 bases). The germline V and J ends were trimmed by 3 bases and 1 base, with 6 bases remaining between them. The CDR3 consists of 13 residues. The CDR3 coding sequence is TGTGCCAGCAGTTTTGGACAGAACACTGAAGCTTTCTTT. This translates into CASSFGQNTEAFF.

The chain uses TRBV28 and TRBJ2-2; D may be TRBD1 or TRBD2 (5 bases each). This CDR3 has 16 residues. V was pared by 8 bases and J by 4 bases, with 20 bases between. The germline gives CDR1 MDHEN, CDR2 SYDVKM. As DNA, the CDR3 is TGTGCCAGCCGCCTCGGCTGGGACCGTTTCACCGGGGAGCTGTTTTTT. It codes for CASRLGWDRFTGELFF. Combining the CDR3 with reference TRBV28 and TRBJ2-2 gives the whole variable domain DVKVTQSSRYLVKRTGEKVFLECVQDMDHENMFWYRQDPGLGLRLIYFSYDVKMKEKGDIPEGYSVSREKKERFSLILESASTNQTSMYLCASRLGWDRFTGELFFGEGSRLTVL.